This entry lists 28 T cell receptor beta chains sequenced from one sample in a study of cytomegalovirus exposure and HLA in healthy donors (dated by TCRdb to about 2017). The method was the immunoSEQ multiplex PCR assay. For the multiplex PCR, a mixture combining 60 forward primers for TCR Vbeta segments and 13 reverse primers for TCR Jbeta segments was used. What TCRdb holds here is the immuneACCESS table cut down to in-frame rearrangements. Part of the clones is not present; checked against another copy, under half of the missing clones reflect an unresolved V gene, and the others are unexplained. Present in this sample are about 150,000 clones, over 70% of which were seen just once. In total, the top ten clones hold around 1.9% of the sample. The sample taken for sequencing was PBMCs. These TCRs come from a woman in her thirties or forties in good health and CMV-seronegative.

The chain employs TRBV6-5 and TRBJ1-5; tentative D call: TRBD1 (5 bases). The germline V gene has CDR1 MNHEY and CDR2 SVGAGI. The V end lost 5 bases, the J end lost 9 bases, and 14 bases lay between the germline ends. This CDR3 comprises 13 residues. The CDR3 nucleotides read TGTGCCAGCAGTATGGGGCCCCCGTGGCCCCAGCATTTT. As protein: CASSMGPPWPQHF.

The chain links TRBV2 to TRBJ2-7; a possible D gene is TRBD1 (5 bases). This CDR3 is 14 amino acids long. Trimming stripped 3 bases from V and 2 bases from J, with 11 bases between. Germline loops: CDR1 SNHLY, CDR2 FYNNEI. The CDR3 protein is CASSDQGLAYEQYF. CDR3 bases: TGTGCCAGCAGTGATCAGGGTTTAGCCTACGAGCAGTACTTC.

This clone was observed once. CDR3 DNA sequence: TGTGCCAGCAGCGTAGCGGGGCGGGGGGCCCCTCCGGAGCAGTTCTTC. Translation: CASSVAGRGAPPEQFF. The chain joins TRBV9 to TRBJ2-1; 8 positions match TRBD2. The trim removed 0 bases at V and 10 bases at J, leaving 12 bases unmatched. The germline V gene has CDR1 SGDLS and CDR2 YYNGEE. This CDR3 comprises 16 residues.

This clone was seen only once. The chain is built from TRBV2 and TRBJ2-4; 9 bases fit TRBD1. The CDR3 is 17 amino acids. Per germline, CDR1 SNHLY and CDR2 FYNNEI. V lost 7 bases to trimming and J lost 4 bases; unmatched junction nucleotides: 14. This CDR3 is CASTGDRDAVGKNIQYF. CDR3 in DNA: TGTGCCAGCACGGGGGACAGGGATGCAGTGGGGAAAAACATTCAGTACTTC.

The CDR3 spells CASSFSSNYGYTF. CDR3 bases: TGTGCCAGCAGCTTTTCCAGTAACTATGGCTACACCTTC. The chain is built from TRBV5-6 and TRBJ1-2; the D is unclear. There are 13 residues in the CDR3. V was trimmed by 2 bases and J by 1 base, leaving 6 bases between them. The germline V gene has CDR1 SGHDT and CDR2 YYEEEE.

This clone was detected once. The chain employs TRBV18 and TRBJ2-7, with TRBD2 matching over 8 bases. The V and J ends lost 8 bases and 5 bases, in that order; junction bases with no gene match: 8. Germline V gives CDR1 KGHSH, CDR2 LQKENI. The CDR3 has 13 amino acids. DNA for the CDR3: TGTGCCAGCGCGGGGGTAGCGGGGAACGAGCAGTACTTC. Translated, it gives CASAGVAGNEQYF.

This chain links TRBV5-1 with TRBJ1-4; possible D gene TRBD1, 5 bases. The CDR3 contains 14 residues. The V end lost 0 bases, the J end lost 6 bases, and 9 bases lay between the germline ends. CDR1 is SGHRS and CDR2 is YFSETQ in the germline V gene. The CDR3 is CASSLGQQYEKLFF. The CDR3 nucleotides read TGCGCCAGCAGCTTGGGACAGCAATATGAAAAACTGTTTTTT. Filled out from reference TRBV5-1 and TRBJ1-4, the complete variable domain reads KAGVTQTPRYLIKTRGQQVTLSCSPISGHRSVSWYQQTPGQGLQFLFEYFSETQRNKGNFPGRFSGRQFSNSRSEMNVSTLELGDSALYLCASSLGQQYEKLFFGSGTQLSVL.

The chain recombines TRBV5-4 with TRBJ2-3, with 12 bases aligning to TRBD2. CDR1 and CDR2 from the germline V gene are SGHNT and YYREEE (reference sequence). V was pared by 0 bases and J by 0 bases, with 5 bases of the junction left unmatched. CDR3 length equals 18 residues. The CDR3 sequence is CASSLGTSGETSTDTQYF. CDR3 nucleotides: TGTGCCAGCAGCTTGGGGACTAGCGGGGAGACTAGCACAGATACGCAGTATTTT.

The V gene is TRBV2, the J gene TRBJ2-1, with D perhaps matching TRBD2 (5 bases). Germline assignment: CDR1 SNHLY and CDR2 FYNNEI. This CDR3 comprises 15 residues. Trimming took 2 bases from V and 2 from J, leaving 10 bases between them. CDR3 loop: CASSEWTETYNEQFF. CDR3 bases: TGTGCCAGCAGTGAATGGACTGAGACCTACAATGAGCAGTTCTTC.

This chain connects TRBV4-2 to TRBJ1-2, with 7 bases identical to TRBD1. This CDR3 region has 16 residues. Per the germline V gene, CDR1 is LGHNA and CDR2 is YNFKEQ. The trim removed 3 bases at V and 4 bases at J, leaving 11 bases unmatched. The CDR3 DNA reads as TGTGCCAGCAGCCAGTCTAGCCAGGGGGACGGCTATGGCTACACCTTC. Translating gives CASSQSSQGDGYGYTF.

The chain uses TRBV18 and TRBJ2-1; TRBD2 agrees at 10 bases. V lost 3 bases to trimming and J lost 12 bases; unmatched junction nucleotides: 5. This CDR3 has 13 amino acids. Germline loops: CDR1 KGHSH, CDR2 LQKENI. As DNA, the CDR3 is TGTGCCAGCTCACCCCCCAGCGGGGGGGGGCAGTTCTTC. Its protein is CASSPPSGGGQFF.

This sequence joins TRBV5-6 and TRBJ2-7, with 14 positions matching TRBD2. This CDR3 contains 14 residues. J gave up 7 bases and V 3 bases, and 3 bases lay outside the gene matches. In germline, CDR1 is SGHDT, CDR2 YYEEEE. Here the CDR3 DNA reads TGTGCCAGCAGCTCGGGACTAGCGGGAGCAGAGCAGTACTTC. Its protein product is CASSSGLAGAEQYF.

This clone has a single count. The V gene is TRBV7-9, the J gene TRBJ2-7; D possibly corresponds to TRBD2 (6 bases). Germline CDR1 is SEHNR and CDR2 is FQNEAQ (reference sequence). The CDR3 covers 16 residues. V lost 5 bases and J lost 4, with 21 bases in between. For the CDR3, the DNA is TGTGCCAGCAGCCGCCTGACAGCCCGGAGGGATTACGAGCAGTACTTC. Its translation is CASSRLTARRDYEQYF.

Here the CDR3 reads CAIQLTDQETQYF. In nucleotides, the CDR3 is TGCGCCATCCAACTGACAGACCAAGAGACCCAGTACTTC. This chain links TRBV10-1 with TRBJ2-5; a weak D match, TRBD1 (5 bases). Trimming shortened V by 10 bases and J by 0 bases, and 12 bases separated the two germline ends. CDR1 is WNHNN and CDR2 is SYGVQD in the germline V gene (reference sequence). The CDR3 consists of 13 residues.

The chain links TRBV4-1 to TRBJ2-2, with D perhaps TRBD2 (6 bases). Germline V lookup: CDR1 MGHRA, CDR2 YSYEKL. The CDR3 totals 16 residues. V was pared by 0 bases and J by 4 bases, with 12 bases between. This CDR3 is CASSQDGQEGTGELFF. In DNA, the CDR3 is TGCGCCAGCAGCCAAGATGGTCAGGAGGGCACCGGGGAGCTGTTTTTT.

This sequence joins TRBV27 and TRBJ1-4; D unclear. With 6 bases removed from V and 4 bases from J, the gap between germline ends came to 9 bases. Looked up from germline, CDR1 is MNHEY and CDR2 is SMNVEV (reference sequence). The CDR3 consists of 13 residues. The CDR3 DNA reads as TGTGCCAGCAGCGATGGACTTAATGAAAAACTGTTTTTT. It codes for CASSDGLNEKLFF.

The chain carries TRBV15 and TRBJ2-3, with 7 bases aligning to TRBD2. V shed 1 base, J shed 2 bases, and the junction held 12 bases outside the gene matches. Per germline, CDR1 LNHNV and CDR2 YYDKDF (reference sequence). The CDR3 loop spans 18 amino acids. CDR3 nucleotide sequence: TGTGCCACCAGCAGAGGGGCTAACCTAGCGGATGCCACAGATACGCAGTATTTT. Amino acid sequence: CATSRGANLADATDTQYF.

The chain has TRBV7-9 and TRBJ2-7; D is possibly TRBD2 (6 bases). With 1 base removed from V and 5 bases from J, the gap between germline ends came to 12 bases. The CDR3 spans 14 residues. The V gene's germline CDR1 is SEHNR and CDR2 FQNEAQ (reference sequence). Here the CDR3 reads CASSLVGGYDEQYF. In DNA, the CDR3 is TGTGCCAGCAGCTTAGTCGGGGGATATGACGAGCAGTACTTC. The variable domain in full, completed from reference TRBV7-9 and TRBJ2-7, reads DTGVSQNPRHKITKRGQNVTFRCDPISEHNRLYWYRQTLGQGPEFLTYFQNEAQLEKSRLLSDRFSAERPKGSFSTLEIQRTEQGDSAMYLCASSLVGGYDEQYFGPGTRLTVT.

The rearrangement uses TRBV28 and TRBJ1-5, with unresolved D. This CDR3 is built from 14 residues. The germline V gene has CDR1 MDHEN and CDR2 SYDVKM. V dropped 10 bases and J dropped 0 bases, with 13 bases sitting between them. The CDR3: CAIQRAYSNQPQHF. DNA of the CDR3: TGTGCCATCCAGAGAGCGTATAGCAATCAGCCCCAGCATTTT.

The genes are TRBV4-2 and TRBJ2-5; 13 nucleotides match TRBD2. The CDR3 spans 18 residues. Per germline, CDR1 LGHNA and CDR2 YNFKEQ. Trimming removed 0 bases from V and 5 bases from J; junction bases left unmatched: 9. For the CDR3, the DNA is TGTGCCAGCAGCCAAGATAAAGCGACTAGCGGGAGGAAGGAGACCCAGTACTTC. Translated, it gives CASSQDKATSGRKETQYF.

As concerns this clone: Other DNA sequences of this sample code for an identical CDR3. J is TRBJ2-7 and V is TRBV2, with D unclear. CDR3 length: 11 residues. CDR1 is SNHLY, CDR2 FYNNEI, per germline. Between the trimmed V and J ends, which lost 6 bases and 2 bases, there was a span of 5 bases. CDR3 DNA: TGTGCCAGCAGCGCGGCCTACGAGCAGTACTTC. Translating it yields CASSAAYEQYF.

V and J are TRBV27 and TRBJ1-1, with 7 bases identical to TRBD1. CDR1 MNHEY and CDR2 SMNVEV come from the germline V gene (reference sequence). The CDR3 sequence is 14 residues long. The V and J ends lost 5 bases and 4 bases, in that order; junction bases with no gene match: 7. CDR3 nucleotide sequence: TGTGCCAGCAGTCCACAGGGGAGCGGCACTGAAGCTTTCTTT. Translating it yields CASSPQGSGTEAFF.

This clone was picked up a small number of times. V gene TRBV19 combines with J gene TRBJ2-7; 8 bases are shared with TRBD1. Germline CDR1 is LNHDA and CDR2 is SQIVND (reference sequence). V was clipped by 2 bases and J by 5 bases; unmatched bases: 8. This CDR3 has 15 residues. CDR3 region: CASSIISRGQDEQYF. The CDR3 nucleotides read TGTGCCAGTAGTATAATCAGCAGGGGGCAAGACGAGCAGTACTTC.

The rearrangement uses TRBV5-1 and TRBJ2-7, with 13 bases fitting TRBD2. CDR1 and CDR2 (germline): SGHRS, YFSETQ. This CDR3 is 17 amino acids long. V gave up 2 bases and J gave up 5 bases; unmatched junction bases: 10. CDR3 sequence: CASSLAGLAGVGDEQYF. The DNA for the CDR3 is TGCGCCAGCAGCTTAGCAGGACTAGCGGGAGTTGGCGACGAGCAGTACTTC.

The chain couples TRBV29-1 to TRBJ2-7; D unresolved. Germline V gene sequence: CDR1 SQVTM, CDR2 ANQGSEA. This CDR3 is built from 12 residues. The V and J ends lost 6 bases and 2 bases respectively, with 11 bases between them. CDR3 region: CSVGRSTYEQYF. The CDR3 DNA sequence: TGCAGCGTCGGCCGTAGCACCTACGAGCAGTACTTC.

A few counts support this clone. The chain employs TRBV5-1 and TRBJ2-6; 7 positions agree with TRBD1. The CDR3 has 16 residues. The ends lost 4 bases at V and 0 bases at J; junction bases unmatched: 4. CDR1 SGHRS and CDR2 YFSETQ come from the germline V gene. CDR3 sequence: CASSDRVDSGANVLTF. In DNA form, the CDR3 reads TGCGCCAGCAGCGACAGGGTGGACTCTGGGGCCAACGTCCTGACTTTC.

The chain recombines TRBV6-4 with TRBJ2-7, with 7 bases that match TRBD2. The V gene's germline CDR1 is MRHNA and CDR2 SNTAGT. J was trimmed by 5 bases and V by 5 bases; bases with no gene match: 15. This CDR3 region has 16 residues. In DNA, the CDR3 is TGTGCCAGCAGTCTATTTAGGGACTACCTGCGACACGAGCAGTACTTC. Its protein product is CASSLFRDYLRHEQYF.

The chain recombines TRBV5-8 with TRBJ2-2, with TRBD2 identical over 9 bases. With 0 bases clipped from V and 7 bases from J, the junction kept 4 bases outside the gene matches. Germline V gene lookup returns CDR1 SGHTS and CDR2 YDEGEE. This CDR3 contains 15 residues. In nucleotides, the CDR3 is TGTGCCAGCAGCTTGGTAGCGGGGGCCGGCGGGGAGCTGTTTTTT. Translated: CASSLVAGAGGELFF.